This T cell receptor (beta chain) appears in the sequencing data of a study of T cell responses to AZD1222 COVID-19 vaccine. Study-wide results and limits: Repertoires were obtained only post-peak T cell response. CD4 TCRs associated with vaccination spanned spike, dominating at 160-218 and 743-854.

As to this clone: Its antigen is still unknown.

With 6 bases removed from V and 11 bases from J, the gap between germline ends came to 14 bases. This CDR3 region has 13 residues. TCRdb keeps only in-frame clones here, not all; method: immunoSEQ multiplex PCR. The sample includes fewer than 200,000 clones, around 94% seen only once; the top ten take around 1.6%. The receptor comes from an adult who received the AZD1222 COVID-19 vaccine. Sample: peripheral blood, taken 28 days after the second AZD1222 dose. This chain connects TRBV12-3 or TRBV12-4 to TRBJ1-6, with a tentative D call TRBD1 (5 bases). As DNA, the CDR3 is TGTGCCAGCAGCCCGGGGACCTCGCCACCCCTCCACTTT. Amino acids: CASSPGTSPPLHF.